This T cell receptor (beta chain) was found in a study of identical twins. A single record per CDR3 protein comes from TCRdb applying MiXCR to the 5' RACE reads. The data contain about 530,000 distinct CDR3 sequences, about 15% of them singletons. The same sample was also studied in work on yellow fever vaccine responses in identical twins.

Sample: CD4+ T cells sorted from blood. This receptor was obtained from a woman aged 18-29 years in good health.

The CDR3 sequence is CASSVLGGADTQYF. DNA of the CDR3: TGTGCCAGCAGCGTATTAGGGGGCGCAGATACGCAGTATTTT. The chain joins TRBV9 to TRBJ2-3; TRBD1 agrees at 7 bases. Germline V gene lookup returns CDR1 SGDLS and CDR2 YYNGEE. This CDR3 contains 14 residues. V lost 1 base to trimming and J lost 4 bases; unmatched junction nucleotides: 3.